Included here is one T cell receptor (beta chain) sequence, with context. The antigen is unknown. The CDR3 length is 12 residues. Germline assignment: CDR1 MRHNA and CDR2 SNTAGT. Trimming shortened V by 5 bases and J by 0 bases, and 5 bases separated the two germline ends. TCRdb's table, derived via immunoSEQ multiplex PCR, lists solely in-frame clones and lacks some. The table lists 83,000 or so clones, around 83% of them singletons, with over 1.2% in the top ten. The sample belongs to a study of lymphopenia after photon versus proton radiotherapy. The study, taken as a whole, reports: Authors raise, but do not show, better survival with proton therapy. After lymphocyte nadir, photon-treated repertoires showed oligoclonal expansion, especially CD8+ Temra. Photon-treated patients lost naive T cells and TCR diversity; proton-treated stayed stable. In patients who died, overall survival fell as post-nadir TCR diversity dropped more.

This specimen consisted of peripheral blood, obtained from a patient treated with proton-based radiotherapy. The chain recombines TRBV6-4 with TRBJ2-7; D is uncertain. The clonotype was recovered from a man aged 60 to 75 with pancreatic cancer. The CDR3 sequence is CASSRTSYEQYF. The CDR3 DNA is TGTGCCAGCAGTCGAACCTCCTACGAGCAGTACTTC.